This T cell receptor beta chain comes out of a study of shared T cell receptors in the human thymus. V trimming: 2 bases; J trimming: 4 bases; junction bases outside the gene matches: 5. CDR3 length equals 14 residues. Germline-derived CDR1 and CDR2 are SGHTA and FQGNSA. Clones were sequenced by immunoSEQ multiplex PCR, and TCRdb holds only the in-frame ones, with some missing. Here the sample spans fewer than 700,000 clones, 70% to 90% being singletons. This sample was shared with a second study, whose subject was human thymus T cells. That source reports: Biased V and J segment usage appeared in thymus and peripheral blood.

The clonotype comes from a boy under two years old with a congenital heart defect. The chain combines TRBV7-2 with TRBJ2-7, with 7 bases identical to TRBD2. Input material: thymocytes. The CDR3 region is CASSLQSGEYEQYF. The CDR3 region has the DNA TGTGCCAGCAGCTTACAGAGCGGGGAGTACGAGCAGTACTTC.